This is a list of T cell receptor beta chains from one sample in a study of T cell responses to AZD1222 COVID-19 vaccine. TCRdb's copy holds only in-frame clones and misses some; the assay was immunoSEQ multiplex PCR. Among around 99,000 clones listed, roughly nine tenths were seen once. The specimen was peripheral blood, collected on day 0 of AZD1222 vaccination. These receptors were taken from an adult in good health. Each CDR3 is given with its conserved first and last residue. D genes are given only for firm matches. Clone size is shown for a subset of rows, as once, few, many or a class of expanded clone.

j_call clone_size v_call cdr3_length d_call cdr3_aa cdr3_nt
TRBJ1-2 - TRBV30 12 - CAWLQGFYGYTF TGTGCCTGGTTACAGGGCTTCTATGGCTACACCTTC
TRBJ1-1 - TRBV10-3 14 - CAISESSGGIEAFF TGTGCCATCAGTGAGTCGAGTGGGGGGATTGAAGCTTTCTTT
TRBJ2-3 - TRBV30 13 - CAWSVGSTDTQYF TGTGCCTGGAGTGTAGGTTCCACAGATACGCAGTATTTT
TRBJ1-6 - TRBV6-6 16 TRBD1 CASSGNYRGRDSPLHF TGTGCCAGCAGTGGAAACTACAGGGGAAGGGATTCACCCCTCCACTTT
TRBJ1-1 - TRBV27 14 TRBD1 CASSRDRTYTEAFF TGTGCCAGCAGTCGGGACAGAACTTACACTGAAGCTTTCTTT
TRBJ2-7 - TRBV3-1/TRBV3-2 14 - CASSQDSRAYEQYF TGTGCCAGCAGCCAAGATTCCAGAGCCTACGAGCAGTACTTC
TRBJ1-1 - TRBV29-1 14 - CSVSPRVSGTEAFF TGCAGCGTCTCGCCCCGTGTAAGTGGCACTGAAGCTTTCTTT
TRBJ1-5 - TRBV2 13 TRBD1 CATGTGRNQPQHF TGTGCCACCGGGACAGGGAGAAATCAGCCCCAGCATTTT
TRBJ2-5 - TRBV5-6 15 TRBD2 CASSLTSGAQETQYF TGTGCCAGCAGCTTAACTAGCGGGGCCCAAGAGACCCAGTACTTC
TRBJ1-2 - TRBV7-2 15 - CASSPPGRSHYGYTF TGTGCCAGCAGCCCACCAGGGAGGTCCCACTATGGCTACACCTTC
TRBJ1-5 - TRBV28 13 - CASSLWGNQPQHF TGTGCCAGCAGCCTTTGGGGGAATCAGCCCCAGCATTTT
TRBJ2-4 - TRBV2 16 TRBD1 CASSEGTGESKNIQYF TGTGCCAGCAGTGAAGGGACAGGGGAATCCAAAAACATTCAGTACTTC
TRBJ1-3 - TRBV6-4 17 TRBD1 CASSDEDRGLVGNTIYF TGTGCCAGCAGTGACGAGGACAGGGGGCTAGTTGGAAACACCATATATTTT
TRBJ2-7 - TRBV3-1/TRBV3-2 16 TRBD1 CASSQSGTGSSYEQYF TGTGCCAGCAGCCAAAGCGGGACAGGGAGCTCCTACGAGCAGTACTTC
TRBJ2-5 medium-sized TRBV4-3 15 - CASSPVPGSLVTQYF TGCGCCAGCAGCCCAGTACCAGGGTCTTTGGTCACCCAGTACTTC
TRBJ2-1 - TRBV3-1/TRBV3-2 24 TRBD2 CASNGGPAGDRGTSGRSSYNEQFF TGTGCCAGCAATGGAGGCCCAGCAGGGGATCGGGGGACTAGCGGGAGGAGCTCCTACAATGAGCAGTTCTTC
TRBJ2-2 - TRBV5-5 14 - CASKFGEYTGELFF TGTGCCAGCAAGTTCGGGGAGTACACCGGGGAGCTGTTTTTT
TRBJ2-7 - TRBV7-8 12 - CASSLSRGEQYF TGTGCCAGCAGCTTATCCAGGGGCGAGCAGTACTTC
TRBJ1-2 - TRBV29-1 13 - CSGIQGMARGYTF TGCAGCGGGATACAGGGCATGGCTCGAGGCTACACCTTC
TRBJ2-1 - TRBV4-3 14 - CASSRTRGGYEQFF TGCGCCAGCAGCCGGACCCGGGGTGGATATGAGCAGTTCTTC
TRBJ2-1 - TRBV4-3 14 - CASSQDRGGGEQFF TGCGCCAGCAGCCAAGATCGGGGTGGTGGGGAGCAGTTCTTC
TRBJ1-1 - TRBV29-1 14 - CSVLSSTEGTEAFF TGCAGCGTTTTAAGTTCGACAGAGGGTACTGAAGCTTTCTTT
TRBJ1-2 - TRBV7-2 15 TRBD1 CASNKNGQVNYGYTF TGTGCCAGCAACAAAAACGGACAGGTCAACTATGGCTACACCTTC
TRBJ1-2 - TRBV28 16 TRBD1 CASRSLGQGLRDGYTF TGTGCCAGCAGGAGCCTTGGACAGGGGTTGCGCGATGGCTACACCTTC
TRBJ2-7 - TRBV3-1/TRBV3-2 15 TRBD2 CASSQDSSGRDEQYF TGTGCCAGCAGCCAAGATTCCAGCGGGAGGGACGAGCAGTACTTC
TRBJ1-2 - TRBV19 14 TRBD1 CASSRTGTNYGYTF TGTGCCAGTAGTCGGACAGGAACTAACTATGGCTACACCTTC
TRBJ2-3 - TRBV2 17 - CASSPRLLVLSTDTQYF TGTGCCAGCAGCCCCCGTCTCCTGGTTCTTAGCACAGATACGCAGTATTTT
TRBJ1-4 - TRBV10-1 14 TRBD1 CASLTGQGDEKLFF TGCGCCAGCCTAACGGGACAGGGTGACGAAAAACTGTTTTTT
TRBJ2-7 - TRBV24-1 17 - CATSRNPRGSTSYEQYF TGTGCCACCAGTCGAAACCCCAGGGGATCAACCTCCTACGAGCAGTACTTC
TRBJ2-7 - TRBV27 18 TRBD1 CASSFLPPNRGQRDEQYF TGTGCCAGCAGTTTCCTCCCCCCTAACAGGGGGCAGCGGGACGAGCAGTACTTC
TRBJ2-1 - TRBV20-1 11 TRBD2 CSAKSGSHQFF TGCAGTGCTAAAAGCGGGAGTCATCAGTTCTTC
TRBJ2-7 - TRBV19 15 TRBD1 CASSRTTGASYEQYF TGTGCCAGTAGTCGCACCACAGGGGCCTCCTACGAGCAGTACTTC
TRBJ1-3 - TRBV7-9 16 - CASSLNSETAGNTIYF TGTGCCAGCAGCTTAAATTCCGAGACAGCTGGAAACACCATATATTTT
TRBJ2-7 - TRBV3-1/TRBV3-2 16 TRBD1 CASSHHGQGRSYEQYF TGTGCCAGCAGCCACCACGGACAGGGTCGCTCTTACGAGCAGTACTTC
TRBJ1-1 - TRBV6-5 13 TRBD1 CASNRQGGTEAFF TGTGCCAGCAATAGACAGGGCGGAACTGAAGCTTTCTTT
TRBJ1-6 few TRBV4-2 16 TRBD1 CASSLTRDSYNSPLHF TGTGCCAGCAGCCTAACCCGGGACAGTTATAATTCACCCCTCCACTTT
TRBJ1-5 - TRBV18 14 - CASSPTVTDQPQHF TGTGCCAGCTCACCCACAGTTACCGATCAGCCCCAGCATTTT
TRBJ2-7 few TRBV7-8 16 - CASSLAGGVMTYEQYF TGTGCCAGCAGCTTAGCAGGAGGCGTAATGACCTACGAGCAGTACTTC
TRBJ2-2 - TRBV28 14 - CASLGRSNTGELFF TGTGCCAGCCTAGGACGGTCGAACACCGGGGAGCTGTTTTTT
TRBJ1-5 - TRBV4-3 14 - CASSQEWDNQPQHF TGCGCCAGCAGCCAAGAATGGGACAATCAGCCCCAGCATTTT
TRBJ2-7 - TRBV7-2 13 - CASSYGREYEQYF TGTGCCAGCAGCTACGGGAGAGAGTACGAGCAGTACTTC
TRBJ2-3 - TRBV6-2/TRBV6-3 14 - CASSYGESTDTQYF TGTGCCAGCAGTTACGGGGAGAGCACAGATACGCAGTATTTT
TRBJ1-4 - TRBV11-2 17 - CASSPEHGFRVNEKLFF TGTGCCAGCAGCCCAGAGCATGGTTTCAGGGTTAATGAAAAACTGTTTTTT
TRBJ2-2 - TRBV6-5 15 - CASNQRGRSTGELFF TGTGCCAGCAATCAAAGGGGACGGTCCACCGGGGAGCTGTTTTTT
TRBJ2-1 - TRBV15 15 - CATSRDPAGYNEQFF TGTGCCACCAGCAGAGATCCGGCGGGTTACAATGAGCAGTTCTTC
TRBJ2-2 - TRBV24-1 14 - CATQGPANTGELFF TGTGCCACTCAGGGCCCTGCGAACACCGGGGAGCTGTTTTTT
TRBJ1-2 - TRBV7-2 17 - CASSLEGDRLLRGGYTF TGTGCCAGCAGCCTCGAGGGTGACCGGCTCCTAAGGGGAGGCTACACCTTC
TRBJ2-4 - TRBV7-2 13 - CASSLQEKNIQYF TGTGCCAGCAGCTTACAGGAGAAAAACATTCAGTACTTC
TRBJ1-2 - TRBV10-2 14 TRBD1 CASRKQGSDYGYTF TGCGCCAGCAGGAAACAGGGGTCGGACTATGGCTACACCTTC
TRBJ2-2 - TRBV5-1 17 TRBD2 CASSLEGLAGGPGELFF TGCGCCAGCAGCTTGGAAGGACTAGCGGGAGGGCCTGGGGAGCTGTTTTTT
TRBJ2-3 - TRBV18 13 - CASSPPDRVTQYF TGTGCCAGCTCACCACCGGACAGAGTTACGCAGTATTTT
TRBJ2-2 - TRBV9 13 TRBD1 CASSRTGTGELFF TGTGCCAGCAGCAGGACAGGAACCGGGGAGCTGTTTTTT
TRBJ1-6 - TRBV28 14 TRBD1 CASIMTGGRSPLHF TGTGCCAGCATCATGACAGGGGGACGTTCACCCCTCCACTTT
TRBJ1-1 - TRBV30 13 - CAWSAGRGTEAFF TGTGCCTGGAGTGCTGGGAGGGGCACTGAAGCTTTCTTT
TRBJ1-1 few TRBV28 15 - CASSLPGQPNTEAFF TGTGCCAGCAGTCTCCCCGGGCAACCGAACACTGAAGCTTTCTTT
TRBJ2-3 - TRBV4-2 17 TRBD1 CASSQDLPGGSTDTQYF TGTGCCAGCAGCCAAGATCTCCCAGGGGGAAGCACAGATACGCAGTATTTT
TRBJ2-7 - TRBV5-5 17 TRBD2 CASSLGLAGDSSYEQYF TGTGCCAGCAGCTTGGGACTAGCGGGGGATAGTTCCTACGAGCAGTACTTC
TRBJ1-2 few TRBV6-4 16 - CASRYLPGEGDYGYTF TGTGCCAGCCGCTACTTACCCGGGGAAGGGGACTATGGCTACACCTTC
TRBJ2-7 - TRBV7-8 15 TRBD1 CASHPQGTGSYEQYF TGTGCCAGCCACCCCCAAGGGACAGGATCCTACGAGCAGTACTTC
TRBJ2-7 - TRBV5-4 11 - CASSSDSEQYF TGTGCCAGCAGCTCGGACAGCGAGCAGTACTTC